The entry below gives a single T cell receptor (beta chain) sequence along with its context. Its antigen remains unidentified. It may be a read error: a sequence one base away is much more abundant. A read error is likely, as this CDR3 ends without the conserved phenylalanine or tryptophan. All donors were healthy Caucasians. The twin cohort consisted of three pairs of female monozygotic twins, all aged roughly 18 to 30 years. CD4+ and CD8+ T cell populations were isolated with positive isolation kits from Invitrogen. The data stem from a study of identical twins (dated by TCRdb to the mid-2010s). In terms of the full investigation: The study deep-sequenced TCR alpha and beta repertoires from monozygotic twins, unrelated adults of various ages and cord blood to test whether fetal clonotypes persist. To rule out contamination, the twin experiments were replicated at different times with different library preparation protocols. Broader findings and caveats from the paper: Excess twin sharing in beta out-of-frame sequences was weaker because fewer shared sequences lowered the signal-to-noise ratio. Fewer insertions were carried by abundant cord blood beta clonotypes; a weaker similar trend was observed in young adult naive repertoires, while no such trend was observed in memory repertoires. Conclusions relied on cross-sectional statistical analysis, since the same donors could not be followed over many years. Out-of-frame TCR alpha sequences shared between twins showed an excess of low generation-probability sequences compared with coincidental sharing between unrelated individuals. Invariant T cells such as MAIT and iNKT could partly confound zero-insertion analyses, although diverse VJ usage argued against such confounding for most clonotypes. Recombination models systematically underestimated out-of-frame TCR alpha sharing in monozygotic twins but agreed with sharing between unrelated individuals.

The library was obtained by 5' RACE. The run used an Illumina HiSeq 2000. A universal primer binding site was introduced by template switching, and a unique molecular identifier was present in the final cDNA, enabling accurate counting of TCR cDNA molecules. Specific primers in the conserved constant-segment region were used to synthesize first-strand cDNA for TCR alpha and beta chains. To control for contamination, every cDNA library carried two barcodes: a SMART-Mk sample barcode plus Illumina barcodes. TruSeq adapter sequences, together with Illumina sample barcodes, were added in two successive PCR steps. The TCR alpha and beta cDNA libraries were sequenced on the Illumina HiSeq platform using custom primers. The authors' analysis ran thus. Raw reads were processed with MiGEC to extract unique molecular identifiers, and MiXCR was used to determine CDR3 positions. Recombination models were inferred per individual with the repgenHMM and IGoR tools using an EM algorithm. The tcR package in R was used for shared clonotype analysis, with sharing normalized by the product of cloneset sizes. To study raw recombination without the effects of thymic and clonal selection, out-of-frame nonproductive sequences were analyzed. Starting from the raw public reads, TCRdb applied fastp trimming at Q25, assembled clones with MiXCR and retained in-frame beta chains. Rows with one shared CDR3 protein collapse into an entry with the most common genes and DNA. It is TCRdb's table, rather than the study itself, that gives the V and J calls and clone size. The sample yields roughly 290,000 distinct CDR3 sequences; less than 9.5% were counted once. Together, the top ten hold 6% to 8.5% of the sample.

V and J are truncated by 5 bases and 1 base respectively, leaving an intervening sequence of 13 bases. The CDR3 has 15 residues if both end residues are counted. Only the CDR3 part of the read is kept: 45 bases, read in frame from the first base. From the germline V gene, CDR1 is SGHTA and CDR2 is FQGTGA. These data are also associated with another study on yellow fever vaccine responses in identical twins. From the second report: The authors reported that the T cell response to vaccination in identical twins appeared partly convergent and partly personalized. In the study, vaccine-responding T cell clones were precisely tracked in identical twins.

What was sequenced was CD8+ T cells sorted from blood. The TCR comes from a woman in her late teens or twenties in good health. This chain joins TRBV7-3 to TRBJ2-3; the D gene is unclear. The nucleotides read TGTGCCAGCAGCCCCACCGGCCTCCGCACAGATACGCAGTATTAT. It encodes CASSPTGLRTDTQYY.